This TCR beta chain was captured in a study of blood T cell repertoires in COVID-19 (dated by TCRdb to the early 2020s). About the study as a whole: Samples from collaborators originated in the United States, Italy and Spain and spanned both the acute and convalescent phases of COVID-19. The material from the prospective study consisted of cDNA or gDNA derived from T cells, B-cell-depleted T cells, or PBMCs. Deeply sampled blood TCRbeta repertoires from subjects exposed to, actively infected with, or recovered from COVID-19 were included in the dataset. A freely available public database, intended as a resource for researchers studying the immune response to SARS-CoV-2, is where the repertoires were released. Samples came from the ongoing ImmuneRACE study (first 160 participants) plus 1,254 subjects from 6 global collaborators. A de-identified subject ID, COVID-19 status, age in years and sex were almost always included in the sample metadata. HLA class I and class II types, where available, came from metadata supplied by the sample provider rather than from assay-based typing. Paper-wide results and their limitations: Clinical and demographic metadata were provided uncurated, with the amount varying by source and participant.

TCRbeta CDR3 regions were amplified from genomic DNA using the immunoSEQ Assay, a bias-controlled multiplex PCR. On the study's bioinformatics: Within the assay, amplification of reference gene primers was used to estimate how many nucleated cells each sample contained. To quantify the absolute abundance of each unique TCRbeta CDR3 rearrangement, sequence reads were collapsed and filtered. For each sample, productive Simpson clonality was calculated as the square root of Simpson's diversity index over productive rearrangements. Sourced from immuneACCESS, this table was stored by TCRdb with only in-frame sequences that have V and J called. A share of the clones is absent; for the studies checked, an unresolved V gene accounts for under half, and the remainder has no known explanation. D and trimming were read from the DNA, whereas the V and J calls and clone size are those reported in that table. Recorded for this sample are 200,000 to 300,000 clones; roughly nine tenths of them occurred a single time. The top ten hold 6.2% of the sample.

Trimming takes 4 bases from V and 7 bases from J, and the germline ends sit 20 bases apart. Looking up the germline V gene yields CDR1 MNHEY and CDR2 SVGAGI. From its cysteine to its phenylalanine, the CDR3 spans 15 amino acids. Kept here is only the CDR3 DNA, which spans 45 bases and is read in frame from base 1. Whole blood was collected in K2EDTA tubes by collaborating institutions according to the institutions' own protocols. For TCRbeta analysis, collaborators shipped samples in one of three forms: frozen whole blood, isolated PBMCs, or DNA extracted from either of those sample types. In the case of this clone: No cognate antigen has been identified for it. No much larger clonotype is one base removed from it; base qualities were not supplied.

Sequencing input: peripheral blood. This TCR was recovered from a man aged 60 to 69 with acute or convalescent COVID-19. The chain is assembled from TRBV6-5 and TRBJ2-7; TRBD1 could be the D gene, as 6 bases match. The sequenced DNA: TGTGCCAGCAGTTCCCCCAGGGGCCAATTGAGGGAGCAGTACTTC. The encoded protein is CASSSPRGQLREQYF.